One sample yielded the 29 T cell receptor beta chains listed below, sequenced in a study of shared clonotypes between healthy human individuals. TCRdb's copy holds only in-frame clones and misses some; the assay was immunoSEQ multiplex PCR. The table lists 490,000 or so clones, roughly 78% of them singletons. Material for sequencing was PBMCs. The receptors shown here come from a middle-aged woman in good health. Some clones in this sample may be carry-over from other donors' samples.

The chain couples TRBV29-1 to TRBJ1-5; 7 bases line up with TRBD1. The CDR3 runs 13 residues. The V segment lost 5 bases and the J segment 5 bases; nucleotides outside the gene matches: 6. Germline lookup yields CDR1 SQVTM and CDR2 ANQGSEA. CDR3 coding DNA: TGCAGCGTTTCGACAGGGATGGATCAGCCCCAGCATTTT. It specifies CSVSTGMDQPQHF.

The chain employs TRBV19 and TRBJ1-1; D gene ambiguous. The V gene lost 5 bases and the J gene lost 0 bases, with 10 bases spanning the gap. CDR1 and CDR2 from the germline V gene are LNHDA and SQIVND (reference sequence). This CDR3 contains 14 residues. CDR3 DNA: TGTGCCAGTAGTCCCCGAAGAGTGAACACTGAAGCTTTCTTT. This codes for CASSPRRVNTEAFF.

The V and J genes are TRBV30 and TRBJ2-1, with 7 bases lining up with TRBD1. This CDR3 has 11 residues. Per germline, CDR1 GTSNPN and CDR2 SVGIG (reference sequence). V trimming: 1 base; J trimming: 13 bases; junction bases outside the gene matches: 4. The DNA of the CDR3 is TGTGCCTGGAGTGGGGGGACAGTTCAGTTCTTC. This codes for CAWSGGTVQFF. The full variable domain, in which reference TRBV30 and TRBJ2-1 provide the parts outside the CDR3, is SQTIHQWPATLVQPVGSPLSLECTVEGTSNPNLYWYRQAAGRGLQLLFYSVGIGQISSEVPQNLSASRPQDRQFILSSKKLLLSDSGFYLCAWSGGTVQFFGPGTRLTVL.

The V and J genes are TRBV7-9 and TRBJ2-3; D is uncertain. The germline V gene encodes CDR1 SEHNR and CDR2 FQNEAQ (reference sequence). CDR3 size: 14 residues. Between the trimmed V and J ends, which lost 2 bases and 2 bases, there was a span of 8 bases. Here the CDR3 DNA reads TGTGCCAGCAGCTTAACCTTAATCACAGATACGCAGTATTTT. This sequence encodes CASSLTLITDTQYF.

The CDR3 sequence: CASSLPGGYYEQYF. CDR3 nucleotides: TGTGCCAGCAGTTTACCAGGGGGCTACTACGAGCAGTACTTC. The V and J genes are TRBV28 and TRBJ2-7; 8 nucleotides line up with TRBD1. This CDR3 has 14 amino acids. Germline loops: CDR1 MDHEN, CDR2 SYDVKM. The V segment lost 2 bases and the J segment 3 bases; nucleotides outside the gene matches: 3.

V and J are TRBV28 and TRBJ2-5; possibly TRBD1 for D (6 bases). Trimming cost V 4 bases and J 1 base, with 13 bases left between them. This CDR3 is 15 amino acids long. CDR1 and CDR2 from the germline V gene are MDHEN and SYDVKM. DNA for the CDR3: TGTGCCAGCAGTTCGACCAAGGACAGCCAAGAGACCCAGTACTTC. This sequence encodes CASSSTKDSQETQYF.

J is TRBJ2-5 and V is TRBV7-3; D possibly corresponds to TRBD2 (5 bases). This CDR3 has 13 amino acids. V was cut by 4 bases and J by 5 bases, with 11 bases left in between. Germline CDR1 is SGHTA and CDR2 is FQGTGA. The CDR3 is CASSSQTGETQYF. Here the CDR3 DNA reads TGTGCCAGCAGCTCACAGACGGGGGAGACCCAGTACTTC.

This chain connects TRBV28 to TRBJ1-4; D unclear. Germline V gene lookup returns CDR1 MDHEN and CDR2 SYDVKM. V was clipped by 5 bases and J by 0 bases, with 7 bases between them. The length of the CDR3 is 14 residues. In DNA form, the CDR3 reads TGTGCCAGCAGTACCAGGACAACTAATGAAAAACTGTTTTTT. Amino acid sequence: CASSTRTTNEKLFF.

This chain joins TRBV28 and TRBJ2-2; 7 bases map to TRBD1. Per the germline V gene, CDR1 is MDHEN and CDR2 is SYDVKM. The junction had 6 bases not matched to a gene; V was cut back by 6 bases and J by 2 bases. The CDR3 sequence is 15 residues long. CDR3 sequence (DNA): TGTGCCAGCAGAAGGGGGACAGCTAACACCGGGGAGCTGTTTTTT. Its protein product is CASRRGTANTGELFF.

This clone is a singleton in its sample. The chain couples TRBV11-1 to TRBJ2-7; D may be TRBD1 (5 bases). CDR3 size: 13 residues. Germline V gives CDR1 SGHAT, CDR2 FQDESV (reference sequence). V lost 3 bases and J 0 bases, leaving 6 bases between the germline ends. The CDR3, as DNA: TGTGCCAGCAGCTTCGACAGCTCCTACGAGCAGTACTTC. It is translated as CASSFDSSYEQYF.

V usage is TRBV19 and J usage is TRBJ2-3, with D possibly being TRBD2 (6 bases). CDR3 length: 14 amino acids. In germline, CDR1 is LNHDA, CDR2 SQIVND (reference sequence). The ends were cut back, 4 bases at V and 9 bases at J, with 17 bases in the middle. CDR3 loop: CASSTPGGPMTQYF. CDR3 DNA: TGTGCCAGTAGTACCCCTGGAGGGCCGATGACGCAGTATTTT.

The gene calls are TRBV7-2 and TRBJ1-5; D may be TRBD1 (5 bases). Per germline, CDR1 SGHTA and CDR2 FQGNSA. CDR3 length: 13 amino acids. The V end was cut by 6 bases, the J end by 6 bases, with 12 bases between. The CDR3 sequence is CASSSDRAQPQHF. Here the CDR3 DNA reads TGTGCCAGCAGTTCTGACAGAGCTCAGCCCCAGCATTTT.

The V and J genes are TRBV20-1 and TRBJ2-1, with unresolved D. This CDR3 region has 11 residues. Trimming took off 3 bases at V and 8 bases at J, with 8 bases between the two ends. Germline V gives CDR1 DFQATT, CDR2 SNEGSKA (reference sequence). The CDR3 DNA follows: TGCAGTGCTAGCGGTACCTATGAGCAGTTCTTC. Translated, it gives CSASGTYEQFF.

This clone was seen a few times. The V and J genes are TRBV28 and TRBJ2-7, with 10 bases that match TRBD2. With 2 bases clipped from V and 2 bases from J, the junction kept 6 bases outside the gene matches. The CDR3 sequence is 16 residues long. CDR1 MDHEN and CDR2 SYDVKM come from the germline V gene. As DNA, the CDR3 is TGTGCCAGCAGTTTAGCTAGCGGGAGAGGAACCTACGAGCAGTACTTC. Its translation is CASSLASGRGTYEQYF.

The table lists this clone with a count of one. The chain couples TRBV6-1 to TRBJ2-1; D gene unclear. The germline V and J ends were trimmed by 1 base and 9 bases, with 13 bases remaining between them. From germline, CDR1 is MNHNS and CDR2 SASEGT. The CDR3 is 14 amino acids. The DNA of the CDR3 is TGTGCCAGCAGTGAAGGCTTCACCGTGGGTGAGCAGTTCTTC. This translates into CASSEGFTVGEQFF.

A single count supports this clone. The chain recombines TRBV18 with TRBJ2-3, with 10 positions matching TRBD1. Germline V gene data show CDR1 as KGHSH and CDR2 as LQKENI. This CDR3 has 15 residues. The V and J ends lost 5 bases and 3 bases, in that order; junction bases with no gene match: 5. The CDR3 nucleotides read TGTGCCAGCTCAGTCGGGACAGGGGCAACAGATACGCAGTATTTT. Its protein is CASSVGTGATDTQYF.

J is TRBJ2-1 and V is TRBV19; perhaps TRBD1 as D (6 bases). The germline gives CDR1 LNHDA, CDR2 SQIVND (reference sequence). Trimming shortened V by 6 bases and J by 4 bases, and 10 bases separated the two germline ends. CDR3 length equals 13 residues. This CDR3 is CASRVDRYNEQFF. CDR3 nucleotides: TGTGCCAGTAGGGTTGACAGGTACAATGAGCAGTTCTTC.

This clone was recorded many times. The sample contains more than one DNA sequence encoding this CDR3. The chain carries TRBV6-6 and TRBJ1-5; D uncertain. Germline V lookup: CDR1 MNHNY, CDR2 SVGAGI (reference sequence). The CDR3 consists of 15 residues. The ends were cut back, 0 bases at V and 4 bases at J, with 10 bases in the middle. For the CDR3, the DNA is TGTGCCAGCAGTTACTCGAGCAGTCCAAATCAGCCCCAGCATTTT. This translates into CASSYSSSPNQPQHF.

This clone was observed once. The chain uses TRBV5-6 and TRBJ1-3, with TRBD1 identical over 9 bases. The CDR3 is 15 residues long. CDR1 is SGHDT, CDR2 YYEEEE, per germline. V lost 4 bases to trimming and J lost 8 bases; unmatched junction nucleotides: 10. CDR3 loop: CASSGETGGMDTIYF. CDR3 DNA: TGTGCCAGCAGCGGTGAGACAGGGGGAATGGACACCATATATTTT. The complete variable domain, with remaining parts taken from reference TRBV5-6 and TRBJ1-3, reads DAGVTQSPTHLIKTRGQQVTLRCSPKSGHDTVSWYQQALGQGPQFIFQYYEEEERQRGNFPDRFSGHQFPNYSSELNVNALLLGDSALYLCASSGETGGMDTIYFGEGSWLTVV.

This clone showed up just once. The chain uses TRBV7-7 and TRBJ2-1, with TRBD2 matching 7 bases. Looked up from germline, CDR1 is SSHAT and CDR2 is FNYEAQ (reference sequence). Unmatched junction bases numbered 10, after V lost 6 bases and J lost 8 bases. The CDR3 has 14 residues. The CDR3 is CASSLSGISDEQFF. In DNA, the CDR3 is TGTGCCAGCAGTCTCAGCGGGATCAGCGATGAGCAGTTCTTC.

The chain employs TRBV28 and TRBJ1-5; unclear D gene. V lost 6 bases, J lost 0 bases, and 15 bases lay in between. The CDR3 totals 16 residues. CDR1 and CDR2 from the germline V gene are MDHEN and SYDVKM. CDR3 sequence (DNA): TGTGCCAGCAGGTCTTTCCCGGGATCTAGCAATCAGCCCCAGCATTTT. Amino acids: CASRSFPGSSNQPQHF.

This sequence joins TRBV18 and TRBJ2-5; the D is unclear. This CDR3 is built from 16 residues. Germline V CDR1 and CDR2: KGHSH, LQKENI. The ends were cut back, 3 bases at V and 5 bases at J, with 19 bases in the middle. The CDR3 DNA follows: TGTGCCAGCTCACCTCGCCAGCGACCTTTAGAGGAGACCCAGTACTTC. It yields the protein CASSPRQRPLEETQYF. The complete variable domain, with remaining parts taken from reference TRBV18 and TRBJ2-5, reads NAGVMQNPRHLVRRRGQEARLRCSPMKGHSHVYWYRQLPEEGLKFMVYLQKENIIDESGMPKERFSAEFPKEGPSILRIQQVVRGDSAAYFCASSPRQRPLEETQYFGPGTRLLVL.

This clone appeared once. The V call is TRBV15, the J call TRBJ2-3, with D unresolved. This CDR3 region has 13 residues. The V end was cut by 6 bases, the J end by 4 bases, with 11 bases between. CDR1 and CDR2 from the germline V gene are LNHNV and YYDKDF (reference sequence). The CDR3 sequence: CATRGQYADTQYF. CDR3 DNA: TGTGCCACCAGGGGTCAGTACGCAGATACGCAGTATTTT.

A word on this clone: A much more abundant neighbour one base away suggests this may be a read error. Other DNA variants within this sample encode the same CDR3. The chain joins TRBV11-3 to TRBJ2-7; D might be TRBD2 (7 bases). Germline V gives CDR1 SGHNT, CDR2 YENEEA. The CDR3 consists of 12 residues. DNA of the CDR3: TGTGCCAGCAGCTTGGGGGGGCGAGAGCAGTACTTT. This sequence encodes CASSLGGREQYF.

With respect to this clone: This same CDR3 is encoded by further DNA sequences in the sample. This chain joins TRBV28 and TRBJ2-3; D remains unclear. V lost 3 bases and J 0 bases, leaving 7 bases between the germline ends. Germline values: CDR1 MDHEN, CDR2 SYDVKM. The CDR3 totals 14 residues. The CDR3 loop reads CASSLGGSTDTQYF. As DNA, the CDR3 is TGTGCCAGCAGTTTGGGCGGAAGCACAGATACGCAGTATTTT.

The table lists this clone with a count of one. The J gene is TRBJ2-7, the V gene TRBV27; D gene unclear. Trimming cost V 5 bases and J 6 bases, with 11 bases left between them. The CDR3 has 12 amino acids. Per the germline V gene, CDR1 is MNHEY and CDR2 is SMNVEV (reference sequence). The CDR3 spells CASSRRLGEQYF. In nucleotides, the CDR3 is TGTGCCAGCAGTCGTAGATTGGGCGAGCAGTACTTC.

This chain links TRBV28 with TRBJ2-2; TRBD2 might be the D (6 bases). The germline gives CDR1 MDHEN, CDR2 SYDVKM. Trimming took 2 bases from V and 6 from J, leaving 13 bases between them. The CDR3 spans 15 residues. In DNA form, the CDR3 reads TGTGCCAGCAGTTTAGAAACTAGCATCGCCGGGGAGCTGTTTTTT. It translates to CASSLETSIAGELFF.

This sequence joins TRBV11-3 and TRBJ2-3, with D possibly matching TRBD2 (6 bases). CDR1 and CDR2 (germline): SGHNT, YENEEA. The CDR3 is made up of 13 amino acids. V lost 1 base and J 7 bases, leaving 9 bases between the germline ends. The CDR3 DNA reads TGTGCCAGCAGCTTAGTACGCGGGAATACGCAGTATTTT. Translation gives CASSLVRGNTQYF.

The chain employs TRBV29-1 and TRBJ2-1, with 8 nucleotides matching TRBD2. V lost 3 bases to trimming and J lost 6 bases; unmatched junction nucleotides: 10. Germline V CDR1 and CDR2: SQVTM, ANQGSEA. This CDR3 is built from 15 residues. DNA for the CDR3: TGCAGCGTTGATAAACTAGCGGACGTGGGCAATGAGCAGTTCTTC. Protein sequence: CSVDKLADVGNEQFF.